This T cell receptor beta chain stems from a study of CD8+CD57+ T cells in acquired aplastic anemia. Overall study context: Each DNA sample taken from sorted CD4+ and CD8+ cells came to around 2.9 ug on average. Healthy CD8+ samples averaged about 10 million reads.

Study-wide findings and caveats: CD8+ Simpson's diversity showed no significant patient-control difference. The number of CD8+ CDR3 sequences shared by patients and controls was approximately 28.

CDR1 is DFQATT and CDR2 is SNEGSKA in the germline V gene (reference sequence). The CDR3 totals 18 residues. V lost 0 bases, J lost 2 bases, and 10 bases stayed unmatched. This clonotype showed up just a few times. The antigen remains undetermined. Genomic DNA provided the template from which TCR beta VDJ and CDR3 profiles were obtained. TCRdb redid the calling of the reads with MiXCR, one entry per CDR3 protein. The data hold about 210,000 distinct CDR3 sequences, with around 32% observed a single time. The sequence was collected from a human donor in good health, serving as a control. The chain employs TRBV20-1 and TRBJ2-7, with 13 bases aligning to TRBD2. The specimen was sorted CD4+, CD8+, or CD8+CD57+ T cells (not recorded which) from PBMCs. CDR3 sequence: CSARDLPGLAGNPYEQYF. The DNA of the CDR3 is TGCAGTGCTAGAGACCTTCCGGGACTAGCGGGAAATCCCTACGAGCAGTACTTC.